These 26 T cell receptor beta chains came from one sample sequenced in a study of T cell repertoires in aging, cancer and after chemotherapy. A mixed TRB-A/B primer pool amplified rearranged TRB by multiplex touch-down PCR. MiXCR, applied by TCRdb to the multiplex PCR reads, yields one record per CDR3 protein. The sample records about 6,700 distinct CDR3 sequences, roughly 23% being singletons. TCR beta rearrangements were amplified from peripheral blood genomic DNA. Material: blood. The source of these receptors is a human donor with a blood cancer.

This clonotype was counted only a few times. The chain is built from TRBV18 and TRBJ2-1, with unresolved D. The CDR3 sequence is 15 residues long. Germline V gene lookup returns CDR1 KGHSH and CDR2 LQKENI. Trimming took off 3 bases at V and 2 bases at J, with 11 bases between the two ends. The CDR3 DNA sequence: TGTGCCAGCTCACCCGCGGTAGGGCCCTACAATGAGCAGTTCTTC. The encoded protein is CASSPAVGPYNEQFF.

This clonotype is medium-sized (0.01 to 0.1%). V and J are TRBV19 and TRBJ2-6, with D possibly being TRBD2 (6 bases). The CDR3 extends over 17 amino acids. Looked up from germline, CDR1 is LNHDA and CDR2 is SQIVND (reference sequence). The V and J ends lost 4 bases and 0 bases respectively, with 13 bases between them. CDR3 in amino acids: CASSKGLFRSGANVLTF. CDR3 DNA sequence: TGTGCCAGTAGTAAGGGACTCTTTCGCTCTGGGGCCAACGTCCTGACTTTC.

In this sample, this clonotype turned up a few times. The gene calls are TRBV27 and TRBJ2-1, with 7 bases identical to TRBD1. Germline V CDR1 and CDR2: MNHEY, SMNVEV (reference sequence). The CDR3 has 13 residues. The V gene end was trimmed by 6 bases and the J gene end by 7 bases; junction bases not matched to a gene: 6. Here the CDR3 DNA reads TGTGCCAGCAGGAAAGGGACAGAAAATGAGCAGTTCTTC. It translates to CASRKGTENEQFF.

The chain joins TRBV28 to TRBJ2-3; 7 bases match TRBD1. CDR3 length: 14 amino acids. CDR1 and CDR2 from the germline V gene are MDHEN and SYDVKM. V trimming: 5 bases; J trimming: 4 bases; junction bases outside the gene matches: 6. CDR3 DNA: TGTGCCAGCAGTCCCCGACAGGGATCAGATACGCAGTATTTT. It codes for CASSPRQGSDTQYF.

In this sample, this clonotype is medium-sized. V gene TRBV6-5 combines with J gene TRBJ1-1, with 7 bases identical to TRBD1. V lost 2 bases and J lost 1; bases outside the gene matches: 4. The CDR3 extends over 15 amino acids. Germline V gene sequence: CDR1 MNHEY, CDR2 SVGAGI. Written as DNA, the CDR3 is TGTGCCAGCAGTTACAGGGGGCGGAAGAACACTGAAGCTTTCTTT. Its translation is CASSYRGRKNTEAFF.

V and J are TRBV7-6 and TRBJ2-1; D might be TRBD2 (5 bases). V was clipped by 4 bases and J by 8 bases, with 21 bases between them. The CDR3 covers 16 residues. CDR1 is SGHVS, CDR2 FNYEAQ, per germline. CDR3 residues: CASSSPTRAVEDEQFF. DNA of the CDR3: TGTGCCAGCAGCTCCCCCACTAGAGCGGTGGAGGATGAGCAGTTCTTC.

By proportion, this clonotype is medium-sized. This chain joins TRBV6-5 and TRBJ2-2; no clear D. Trimming cost V 5 bases and J 7 bases, with 17 bases left between them. CDR3 length: 15 residues. The germline gives CDR1 MNHEY, CDR2 SVGAGI. The chain's CDR3 is CASSASSPGNGELFF. The CDR3 DNA is TGTGCCAGCAGTGCCTCTTCCCCAGGAAACGGGGAGCTGTTTTTT.

In this sample, this clonotype turned up a few times. The rearrangement links TRBV4-2 to TRBJ2-1, with 10 bases lining up with TRBD1. V shed 3 bases and J 3 bases; nucleotides not matched to a gene: 5. Germline CDR1 and CDR2: LGHNA and YNFKEQ. The CDR3 extends over 16 amino acids. The CDR3 coding sequence is TGTGCCAGCAGCCACCCTGGACAGGGGGGCTACAATGAGCAGTTCTTC. This encodes CASSHPGQGGYNEQFF.

The chain is built from TRBV19 and TRBJ1-1; D is possibly TRBD1 (5 bases). Germline V gene data show CDR1 as LNHDA and CDR2 as SQIVND (reference sequence). The CDR3 runs to 17 residues. Trimming cost V 0 bases and J 1 base, with 15 bases left between them. CDR3 amino acids: CASSIEFGAGRNTEAFF. The DNA of the CDR3 is TGTGCCAGTAGTATAGAGTTCGGGGCGGGCAGGAACACTGAAGCTTTCTTT.

This clonotype was observed a handful of times. The CDR3 DNA is TGTGCCAGCGTCCTGACAGTTAATGAAAAACTGTTTTTT. Translated: CASVLTVNEKLFF. V and J are TRBV6-1 and TRBJ1-4, with D tentatively TRBD1 (5 bases). V lost 8 bases, J lost 4 bases, and 11 bases lay in between. This CDR3 region has 13 residues. Looked up from germline, CDR1 is MNHNS and CDR2 is SASEGT.

This clonotype was seen more than once but under ten times. The chain links TRBV5-1 to TRBJ1-1, with 10 bases identical to TRBD1. Trimming took 2 bases from V and 4 from J; bases not matched to a gene: 11. The germline V gene has CDR1 SGHRS and CDR2 YFSETQ. CDR3 length equals 17 residues. CDR3 protein: CASSLLLDRGAGTEAFF. The CDR3 DNA sequence: TGCGCCAGCAGCTTACTACTGGACAGGGGGGCAGGCACTGAAGCTTTCTTT.

The V call is TRBV14, the J call TRBJ1-1; maybe TRBD1 (5 bases). Looked up from germline, CDR1 is SGHDN and CDR2 is FVKESK. Deletions cut 3 bases from V and 14 bases from J, with 13 bases between. This CDR3 has 11 amino acids. Here the CDR3 DNA reads TGTGCCAGCAGCCAGGGGCCTTCGGGATTCTTT. Translation gives CASSQGPSGFF. Full variable domain (rest looked up from reference TRBV14 and TRBJ1-1): EAGVTQFPSHSVIEKGQTVTLRCDPISGHDNLYWYRRVMGKEIKFLLHFVKESKQDESGMPNNRFLAERTGGTYSTLKVQPAELEDSGVYFCASSQGPSGFFGQGTRLTVV.

With regard to this clonotype: A much larger clone sits a single nucleotide away, making a read error possible. CDR3 protein: CASSGTQEPQYF. CDR3 in DNA: TGTGCCAGCTCAGGGACCCAAGAGCCCCAGTACTTC. This chain uses TRBV18 with TRBJ2-5; D tentatively fits TRBD1 or TRBD2 (5 bases each). Germline V CDR1 and CDR2: KGHSH, LQKENI. The CDR3 sequence is 12 residues long.

In this sample, this clonotype turned up a few times. This chain uses TRBV12-3 or TRBV12-4 with TRBJ1-1; TRBD1 matches 8 bases. J gave up 2 bases and V 5 bases, and 7 bases lay outside the gene matches. CDR3 size: 15 residues. This chain's CDR3 is CASSNPTGENTEAFF. Here the CDR3 DNA reads TGTGCCAGCAGTAACCCGACAGGGGAAAACACTGAAGCTTTCTTT.

The genes are TRBV11-1 and TRBJ2-3; TRBD1 agrees at 10 bases. V dropped 5 bases and J dropped 2; count of bases not matched to a gene: 4. The CDR3 totals 15 residues. Germline CDR1 SGHAT, CDR2 FQDESV (reference sequence). The CDR3 is CASSTRQGATDTQYF. CDR3 in DNA: TGTGCCAGCAGCACCCGACAGGGGGCCACAGATACGCAGTATTTT.

By share, this clonotype ranks as medium-sized. This chain connects TRBV6-5 to TRBJ2-1, with a possible D match to TRBD2 (6 bases). CDR1 and CDR2 from the germline V gene are MNHEY and SVGAGI. The CDR3 runs to 14 residues. The V end was cut by 4 bases, the J end by 8 bases, with 15 bases between. The CDR3 reads CASSFGGISYEQFF. For the CDR3, the DNA is TGTGCCAGCAGTTTTGGGGGGATATCCTATGAGCAGTTCTTC.

This clonotype is judged medium-sized (0.01 to 0.1%). The V call is TRBV12-3 or TRBV12-4, the J call TRBJ2-1; 10 bases agree with TRBD2. The V segment lost 6 bases and the J segment 10 bases; nucleotides outside the gene matches: 9. The CDR3 runs 14 residues. The CDR3 nucleotides are TGTGCCAGCAGCCCCGCTAGCGGGAGCGGCGAGCAGTTCTTC. Amino acids: CASSPASGSGEQFF.

This chain uses TRBV5-1 with TRBJ1-6; no clear D gene. Trimming shortened V by 2 bases and J by 0 bases, and 6 bases separated the two germline ends. The V gene's germline CDR1 is SGHRS and CDR2 YFSETQ. This CDR3 region has 15 residues. The CDR3 protein is CASSLTSSYNSPLHF. The DNA of the CDR3 is TGCGCCAGCAGCTTAACCAGCTCCTATAATTCACCCCTCCACTTT. Supplemented by reference TRBV5-1 and TRBJ1-6, the full variable domain reads KAGVTQTPRYLIKTRGQQVTLSCSPISGHRSVSWYQQTPGQGLQFLFEYFSETQRNKGNFPGRFSGRQFSNSRSEMNVSTLELGDSALYLCASSLTSSYNSPLHFGNGTRLTVT.

In its sample, this clonotype was seen once. The junction departs from germline at one end; a sequencing error may be responsible. The chain combines TRBV20-1 with TRBJ1-1, with D hard to call. Germline CDR1 is DFQATT and CDR2 is SNEGSKA (reference sequence). CDR3 size: 15 residues. CDR3: CSATGWEHVNTKAFF. In DNA form, the CDR3 reads TGCAGTGCCACGGGTTGGGAACACGTGAACACTAAAGCTTTCTTT.

In its sample, this clonotype ranks as medium-sized. V usage is TRBV5-4 and J usage is TRBJ2-1; no firm D call. V lost 0 bases to trimming and J lost 10 bases, with 14 bases between them. This CDR3 spans 14 amino acids. Germline V gene data show CDR1 as SGHNT and CDR2 as YYREEE (reference sequence). CDR3 nucleotide sequence: TGTGCCAGCAGCTTGGGGAGTGGAAGGGCGGAGCAGTTCTTC. Amino acids: CASSLGSGRAEQFF.

This clonotype is categorized as medium-sized (0.01 to 0.1%). The chain links TRBV29-1 to TRBJ2-5; no firm D call. Germline V gene data show CDR1 as SQVTM and CDR2 as ANQGSEA. The V end was cut by 3 bases, the J end by 5 bases, with 7 bases between. The CDR3 length is 11 residues. CDR3 residues: CSVDHPETQYF. CDR3 DNA sequence: TGCAGCGTTGATCACCCGGAGACCCAGTACTTC.

This clonotype was counted a few times. The chain joins TRBV19 to TRBJ1-1, with D possibly matching TRBD1 (6 bases). Per germline, CDR1 LNHDA and CDR2 SQIVND (reference sequence). The CDR3 runs 15 residues. V was trimmed by 3 bases and J by 1 base, leaving 12 bases between them. The DNA for the CDR3 is TGTGCCAGTAGTATCTCCGGGACAAAGAACACTGAAGCTTTCTTT. Encoded protein: CASSISGTKNTEAFF.

This clonotype was counted a few times. The V gene is TRBV12-3 or TRBV12-4, the J gene TRBJ1-1; D is possibly TRBD1 (5 bases). The CDR3 runs 15 residues. The germline V and J ends were trimmed by 7 bases and 5 bases, with 20 bases remaining between them. The CDR3 loop reads CASKGGAGRETEAFF. The CDR3 DNA is TGTGCCAGCAAAGGCGGGGCAGGTAGAGAAACTGAAGCTTTCTTT.

This clonotype was seen a handful of times. CDR3 nucleotide sequence: TGTGCCACCAGTGCGGACAGGGCGGCAGATACGCAGTATTTT. This sequence encodes CATSADRAADTQYF. The chain recombines TRBV24-1 with TRBJ2-3; 8 positions match TRBD1. V lost 5 bases, J lost 4 bases, and 4 bases stayed unmatched. Germline V gene data show CDR1 as KGHDR and CDR2 as SFDVKD. The CDR3 loop spans 14 amino acids.

This clonotype is medium-sized. The chain joins TRBV19 to TRBJ2-6; D is perhaps TRBD1 (6 bases). The CDR3 has 18 amino acids. V lost 6 bases, J lost 0 bases, and 18 bases lay in between. Germline loops: CDR1 LNHDA, CDR2 SQIVND (reference sequence). DNA for the CDR3: TGTGCCAGTAGGTTACAGGGTATTGCCTACTCTGGGGCCAACGTCCTGACTTTC. Residues: CASRLQGIAYSGANVLTF.

The chain uses TRBV20-1 and TRBJ2-2; 12 bases are shared with TRBD2. Germline trimming cut 3 bases from V and 2 bases from J; bases unmatched to any gene: 7. This CDR3 spans 17 amino acids. In germline, CDR1 is DFQATT, CDR2 SNEGSKA (reference sequence). The CDR3 coding sequence is TGCAGTGCTAGGCCCCTAGCGGGAGGGCCAAACACCGGGGAGCTGTTTTTT. This encodes CSARPLAGGPNTGELFF.